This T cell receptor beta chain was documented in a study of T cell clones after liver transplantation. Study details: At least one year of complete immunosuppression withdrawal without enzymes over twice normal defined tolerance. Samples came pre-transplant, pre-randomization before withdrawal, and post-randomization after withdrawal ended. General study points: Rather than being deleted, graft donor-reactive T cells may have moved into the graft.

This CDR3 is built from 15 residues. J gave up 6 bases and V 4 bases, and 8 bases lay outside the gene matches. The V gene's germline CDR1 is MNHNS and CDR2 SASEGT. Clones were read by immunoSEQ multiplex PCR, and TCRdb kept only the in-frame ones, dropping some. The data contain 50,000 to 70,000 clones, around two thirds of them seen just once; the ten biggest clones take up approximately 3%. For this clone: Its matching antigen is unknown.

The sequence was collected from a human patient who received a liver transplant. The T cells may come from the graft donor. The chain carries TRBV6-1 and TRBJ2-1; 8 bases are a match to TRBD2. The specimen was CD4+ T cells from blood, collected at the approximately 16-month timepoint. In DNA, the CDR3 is TGTGCCAGCAGTGCGCCGGGACTAGGGGTCAATGAGCAGTTCTTC. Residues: CASSAPGLGVNEQFF.